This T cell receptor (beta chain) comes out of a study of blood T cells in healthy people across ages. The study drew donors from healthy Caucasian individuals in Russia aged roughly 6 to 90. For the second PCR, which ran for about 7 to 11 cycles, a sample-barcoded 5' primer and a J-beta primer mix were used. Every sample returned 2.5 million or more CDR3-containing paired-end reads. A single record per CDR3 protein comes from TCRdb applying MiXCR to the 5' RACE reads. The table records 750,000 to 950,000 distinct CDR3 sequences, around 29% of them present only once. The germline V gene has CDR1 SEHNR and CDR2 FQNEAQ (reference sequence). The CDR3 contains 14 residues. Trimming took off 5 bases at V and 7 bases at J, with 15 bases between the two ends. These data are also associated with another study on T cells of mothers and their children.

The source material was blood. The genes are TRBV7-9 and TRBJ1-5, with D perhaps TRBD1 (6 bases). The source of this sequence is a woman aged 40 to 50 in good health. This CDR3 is CASSHREGGQPQHF. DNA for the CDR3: TGTGCCAGCAGCCACAGGGAGGGCGGACAGCCCCAGCATTTT.